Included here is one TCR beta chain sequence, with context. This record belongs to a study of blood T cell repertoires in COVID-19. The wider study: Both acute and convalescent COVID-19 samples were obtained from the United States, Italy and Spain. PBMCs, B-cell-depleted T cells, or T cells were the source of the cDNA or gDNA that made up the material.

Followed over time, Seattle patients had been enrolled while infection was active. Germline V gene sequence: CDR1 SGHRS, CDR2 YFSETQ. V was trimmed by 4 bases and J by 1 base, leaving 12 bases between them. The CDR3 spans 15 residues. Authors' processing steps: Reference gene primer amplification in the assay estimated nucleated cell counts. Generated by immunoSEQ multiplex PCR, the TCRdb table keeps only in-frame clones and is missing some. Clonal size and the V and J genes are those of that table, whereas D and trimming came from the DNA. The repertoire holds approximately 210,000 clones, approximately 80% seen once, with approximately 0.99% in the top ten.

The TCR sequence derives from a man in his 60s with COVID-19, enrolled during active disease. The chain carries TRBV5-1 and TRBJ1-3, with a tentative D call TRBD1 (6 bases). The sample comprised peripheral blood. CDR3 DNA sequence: TGCGCCAGCAGCGAACAGGGTAATTCTGGAAACACCATATATTTT. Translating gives CASSEQGNSGNTIYF.